This T cell receptor beta chain was sequenced during a study of CD8+CD57+ T cells in acquired aplastic anemia. Across the study: An average of 3.2 ug of DNA was obtained from sorted CD4+ and CD8+ cells. Study conclusions and caveats: Patients did not significantly differ from controls in CD8+ Simpson's diversity. Patients and controls shared around 30 CD8+ CDR3 sequences.

Genomic DNA constituted the template upon which TCR beta VDJ and CDR3 profiling was performed. TCRdb reanalysed the reads using MiXCR and keeps one entry per CDR3 protein. The table has about 150,000 distinct CDR3 sequences, roughly 54% seen once; the top ten hold approximately 12%. Germline V gene sequence: CDR1 SNHLY, CDR2 FYNNEI. There are 12 residues in the CDR3. V gave up 7 bases and J gave up 6 bases; unmatched junction bases: 5. Regarding this clonotype: Its antigen is not known.

Individuals selected for sequencing had exhibited CD8+CD57+ cell expansion on flow cytometry. Patients had undergone no therapy by the time their blood was sampled. The TCR comes from a human donor with aplastic anemia. Sequencing input: sorted CD4+, CD8+, or CD8+CD57+ T cells (not recorded which) from PBMCs. The chain links TRBV2 to TRBJ1-1, with 7 bases identical to TRBD1. CDR3 region: CASNRGGPEAFF. CDR3 bases: TGTGCCAGCAACAGAGGGGGCCCTGAAGCTTTCTTT.